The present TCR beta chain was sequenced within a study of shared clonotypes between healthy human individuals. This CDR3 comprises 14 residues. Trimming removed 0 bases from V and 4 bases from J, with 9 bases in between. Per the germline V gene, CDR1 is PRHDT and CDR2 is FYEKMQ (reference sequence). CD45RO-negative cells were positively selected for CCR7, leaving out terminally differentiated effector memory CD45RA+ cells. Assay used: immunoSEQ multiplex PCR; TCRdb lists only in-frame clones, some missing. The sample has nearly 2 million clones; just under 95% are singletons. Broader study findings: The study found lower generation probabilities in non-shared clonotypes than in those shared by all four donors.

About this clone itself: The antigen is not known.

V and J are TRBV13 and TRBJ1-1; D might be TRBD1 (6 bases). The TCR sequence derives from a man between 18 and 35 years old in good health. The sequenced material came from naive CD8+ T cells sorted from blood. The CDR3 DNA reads TGTGCCAGCAGCTTAGGGCCAGGGGCCACTGAAGCTTTCTTT. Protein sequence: CASSLGPGATEAFF.